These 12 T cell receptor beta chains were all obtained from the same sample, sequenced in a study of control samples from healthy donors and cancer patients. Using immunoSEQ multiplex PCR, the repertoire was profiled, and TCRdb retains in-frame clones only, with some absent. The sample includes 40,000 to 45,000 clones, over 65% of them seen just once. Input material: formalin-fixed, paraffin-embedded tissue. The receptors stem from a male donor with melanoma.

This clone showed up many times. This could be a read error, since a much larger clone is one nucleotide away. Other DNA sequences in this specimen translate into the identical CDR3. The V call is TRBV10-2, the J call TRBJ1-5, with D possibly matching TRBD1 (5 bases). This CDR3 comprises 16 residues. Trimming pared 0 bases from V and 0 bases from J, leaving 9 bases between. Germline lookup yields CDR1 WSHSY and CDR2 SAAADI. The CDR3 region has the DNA TGCGCCAGCAGTGAGTCTCCAGGGAATAGCAATCAGCCCCAGCATTTT. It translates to CASSESPGNSNQPQHF.

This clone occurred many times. In DNA form, the CDR3 reads TGTGCCAGCAGCCTCGGACACGCGAACTCTGGAAACACCATATATTTT. Protein: CASSLGHANSGNTIYF. The V call is TRBV28, the J call TRBJ1-3; D possibly corresponds to TRBD1 (5 bases). Trimming stripped 6 bases from V and 0 bases from J, with 15 bases between. The CDR3 totals 16 residues. Germline V gives CDR1 MDHEN, CDR2 SYDVKM.

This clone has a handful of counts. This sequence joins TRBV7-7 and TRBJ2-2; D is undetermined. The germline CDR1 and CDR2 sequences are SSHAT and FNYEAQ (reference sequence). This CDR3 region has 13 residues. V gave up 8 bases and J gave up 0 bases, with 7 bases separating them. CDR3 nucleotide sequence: TGTGCCAGCGGACGTCCGAACACCGGGGAGCTGTTTTTT. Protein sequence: CASGRPNTGELFF.

CDR3 loop: CASSLSGTGLTF. The CDR3 DNA reads as TGTGCCAGCAGCTTATCCGGGACAGGGCTGACCTTC. V is TRBV7-8 and J is TRBJ1-2, with 9 nucleotides matching TRBD1. The CDR3 is 12 amino acids. V trimming: 2 bases; J trimming: 14 bases; junction bases outside the gene matches: 6. Germline assignment: CDR1 SGHVS and CDR2 FQNEAQ.

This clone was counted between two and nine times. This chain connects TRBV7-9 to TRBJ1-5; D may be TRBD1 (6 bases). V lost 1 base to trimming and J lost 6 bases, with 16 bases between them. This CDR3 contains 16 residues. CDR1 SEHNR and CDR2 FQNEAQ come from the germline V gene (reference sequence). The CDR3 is CASSLGQGNYGQPQHF. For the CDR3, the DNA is TGTGCCAGCAGCTTAGGCCAGGGGAACTATGGTCAGCCCCAGCATTTT.

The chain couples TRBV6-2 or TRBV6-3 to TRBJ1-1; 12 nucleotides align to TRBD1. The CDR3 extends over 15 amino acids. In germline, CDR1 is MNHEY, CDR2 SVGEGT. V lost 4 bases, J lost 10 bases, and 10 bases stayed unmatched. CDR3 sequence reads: CASSSKGQGASRAFF. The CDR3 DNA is TGTGCCAGCAGTTCCAAGGGACAGGGGGCTTCGAGAGCTTTCTTT.

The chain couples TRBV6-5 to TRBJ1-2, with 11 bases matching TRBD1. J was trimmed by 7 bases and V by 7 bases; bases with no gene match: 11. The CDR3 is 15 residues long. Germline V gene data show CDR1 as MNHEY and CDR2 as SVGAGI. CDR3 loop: CASKGQGGVMGGYTF. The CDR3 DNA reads TGTGCCAGCAAGGGACAGGGGGGAGTTATGGGTGGCTACACCTTC.

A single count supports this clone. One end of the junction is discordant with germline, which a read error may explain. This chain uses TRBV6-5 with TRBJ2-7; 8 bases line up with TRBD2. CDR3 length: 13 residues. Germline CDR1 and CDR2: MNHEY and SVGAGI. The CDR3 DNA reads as TGTGCCAGCATTCAACTATCGGGGGGGTACCTTTCCTTC. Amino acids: CASIQLSGGYLSF.

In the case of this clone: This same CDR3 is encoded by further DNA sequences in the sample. The CDR3 region is CASSLELGDEQFF. The CDR3, as DNA: TGTGCCAGCAGCTTAGAACTAGGGGACGAACAGTTCTTC. The chain has TRBV11-3 and TRBJ2-1; tentatively, D is TRBD1 or TRBD2 (5 bases each). The CDR3 contains 13 residues. Germline V lookup: CDR1 SGHNT, CDR2 YENEEA. Trimming left V 0 bases short and J 13 bases short, with 13 bases between.

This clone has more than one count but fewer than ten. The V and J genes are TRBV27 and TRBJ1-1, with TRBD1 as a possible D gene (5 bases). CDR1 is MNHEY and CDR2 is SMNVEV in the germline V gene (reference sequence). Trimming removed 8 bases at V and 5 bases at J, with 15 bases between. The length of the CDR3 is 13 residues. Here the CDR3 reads CASLPTEGTEAFF. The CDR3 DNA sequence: TGTGCCAGCCTACCGACGGAGGGGACTGAAGCTTTCTTT.

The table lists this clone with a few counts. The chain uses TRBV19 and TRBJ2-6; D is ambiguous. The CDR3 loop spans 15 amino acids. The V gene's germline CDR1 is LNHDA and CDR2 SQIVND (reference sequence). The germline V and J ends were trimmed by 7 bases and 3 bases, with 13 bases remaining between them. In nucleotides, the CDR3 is TGTGCCAGTAACCCAAGTAGTCATGGGGCCAACGTCCTGACTTTC. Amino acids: CASNPSSHGANVLTF.

CDR3 nucleotides: TGTGCCAGCAGCCGCAGGGGCTCCTACGAGCAGTACTTC. This encodes CASSRRGSYEQYF. The V gene is TRBV6-5, the J gene TRBJ2-7; D perhaps matches TRBD1 (6 bases). With 6 bases removed from V and 0 bases from J, the gap between germline ends came to 9 bases. Per germline, CDR1 MNHEY and CDR2 SVGAGI. The CDR3 consists of 13 residues.